Each of the 10 T cell receptor beta chains below was sequenced from the same sample in a study of STAT5B mutations in CD4+ large granular lymphocyte leukemia. Clones were sequenced by immunoSEQ multiplex PCR, and TCRdb holds only the in-frame ones, with some missing. This sample has 30,000 to 40,000 clones, with about 70% found just once. Material: CD4+ T cells from blood buffy coats. The receptors stem from a human donor in good health.

CDR3: CASSLVGDQPQHF. The CDR3 DNA sequence: TGTGCCAGCAGCTTAGTCGGGGATCAGCCCCAGCATTTT. The chain combines TRBV5-4 with TRBJ1-5; D is unresolved. The CDR3 sequence is 13 residues long. Deletions cut 2 bases from V and 5 bases from J, with 8 bases between. CDR1 and CDR2 (germline): SGHNT, YYREEE (reference sequence).

This chain links TRBV7-9 with TRBJ1-2, with no clear D. Germline values: CDR1 SEHNR, CDR2 FQNEAQ (reference sequence). This CDR3 region has 12 residues. The ends were cut back, 5 bases at V and 4 bases at J, with 8 bases in the middle. CDR3 sequence: CASSRSSYGYTF. The CDR3 nucleotides are TGTGCCAGCAGCCGGTCCTCCTATGGCTACACCTTC.

The CDR3 region is CATSREAGGDNEQFF. DNA of the CDR3: TGTGCCACCAGCAGGGAAGCGGGGGGGGACAATGAGCAGTTCTTC. V usage is TRBV15 and J usage is TRBJ2-1; 10 nucleotides match TRBD2. Germline V gives CDR1 LNHNV, CDR2 YYDKDF (reference sequence). The CDR3 has 15 amino acids. V shed 3 bases and J 5 bases; nucleotides not matched to a gene: 4.

The rearrangement joins TRBV5-1 to TRBJ2-3; D is ambiguous. The CDR3 is 13 amino acids. Germline lookup yields CDR1 SGHRS and CDR2 YFSETQ. Deletions cut 4 bases from V and 7 bases from J, with 13 bases between. CDR3 amino acids: CASSIIGKHTQYF. For the CDR3, the DNA is TGCGCCAGCAGCATTATAGGGAAACATACGCAGTATTTT.

The rearrangement joins TRBV7-8 to TRBJ2-5; 7 positions match TRBD2. This CDR3 has 16 amino acids. The junction had 7 bases not matched to a gene; V was cut back by 1 base and J by 2 bases. The germline CDR1 and CDR2 sequences are SGHVS and FQNEAQ. For the CDR3, the DNA is TGTGCCAGCAGCTTAGTCGGGGGGAGGGGACAAGAGACCCAGTACTTC. This sequence encodes CASSLVGGRGQETQYF.

This clone was detected once. J is TRBJ2-1 and V is TRBV6-1; TRBD1 might be the D (6 bases). Germline V gene lookup returns CDR1 MNHNS and CDR2 SASEGT. This CDR3 contains 12 residues. Trimming left V 4 bases short and J 8 bases short, with 9 bases between. The CDR3 is CASSVNRDEQFF. The CDR3 DNA sequence: TGTGCCAGCAGTGTAAACAGGGATGAGCAGTTCTTC.

The rearrangement uses TRBV6-6 and TRBJ1-5, with TRBD1 identical over 9 bases. The CDR3 has 15 amino acids. Germline V gene sequence: CDR1 MNHNY, CDR2 SVGAGI (reference sequence). V lost 6 bases, J lost 7 bases, and 10 bases stayed unmatched. CDR3 sequence (DNA): TGTGCCAGCAGATTCCGGGACAGGGAGGGGCAGCCCCAGCATTTT. As protein: CASRFRDREGQPQHF.

V gene TRBV5-1 combines with J gene TRBJ1-6, with 9 bases that match TRBD1. V lost 4 bases to trimming and J lost 8 bases; unmatched junction nucleotides: 1. CDR1 and CDR2 from the germline V gene are SGHRS and YFSETQ. This CDR3 region has 13 residues. CDR3 in amino acids: CASSRDRDSPLHF. CDR3 nucleotide sequence: TGCGCCAGCAGCCGGGACAGGGATTCACCCCTCCACTTT.

The V gene is TRBV5-4, the J gene TRBJ1-1; D not certain. The CDR3 is made up of 15 amino acids. Trimming shortened V by 0 bases and J by 0 bases, and 9 bases separated the two germline ends. Germline lookup yields CDR1 SGHNT and CDR2 YYREEE (reference sequence). The CDR3 loop is CASSLDPDMNTEAFF. Here the CDR3 DNA reads TGTGCCAGCAGCTTGGACCCAGACATGAACACTGAAGCTTTCTTT. Together with reference TRBV5-4 and TRBJ1-1, the CDR3 gives the full variable domain: ETGVTQSPTHLIKTRGQQVTLRCSSQSGHNTVSWYQQALGQGPQFIFQYYREEENGRGNFPPRFSGLQFPNYSSELNVNALELDDSALYLCASSLDPDMNTEAFFGQGTRLTVV.

The chain joins TRBV6-6 to TRBJ2-7, with 11 bases identical to TRBD1. The CDR3 consists of 15 residues. Trimming removed 7 bases from V and 2 bases from J; junction bases left unmatched: 7. Per germline, CDR1 MNHNY and CDR2 SVGAGI (reference sequence). CDR3 sequence (DNA): TGTGCCAGCACGGGACAGGGGGAAAGGGCCTACGAGCAGTACTTC. Translation gives CASTGQGERAYEQYF.